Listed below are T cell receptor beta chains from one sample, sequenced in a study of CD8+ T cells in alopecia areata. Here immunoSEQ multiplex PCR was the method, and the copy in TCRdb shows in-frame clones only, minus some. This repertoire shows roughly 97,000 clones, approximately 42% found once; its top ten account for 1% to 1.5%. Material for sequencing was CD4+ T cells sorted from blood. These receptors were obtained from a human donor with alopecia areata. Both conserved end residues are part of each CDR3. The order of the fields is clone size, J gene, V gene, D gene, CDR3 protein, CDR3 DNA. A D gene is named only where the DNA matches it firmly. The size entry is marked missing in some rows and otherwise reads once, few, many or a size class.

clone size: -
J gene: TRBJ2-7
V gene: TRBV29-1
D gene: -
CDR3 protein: CSARDVPYEQYF
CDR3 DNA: TGCAGCGCACGGGACGTTCCCTACGAGCAGTACTTC

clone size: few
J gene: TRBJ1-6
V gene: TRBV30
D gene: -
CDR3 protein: CAWSSQGWSPLHF
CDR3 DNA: TGTGCCTGGAGTTCACAGGGTTGGTCACCCCTCCACTTT

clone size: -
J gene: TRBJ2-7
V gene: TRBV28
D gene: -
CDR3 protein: CASSFPSEQYF
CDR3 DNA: TGTGCCAGCAGTTTTCCCTCCGAGCAGTACTTC

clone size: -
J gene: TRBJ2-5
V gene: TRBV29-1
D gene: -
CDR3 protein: CSVVRSGETQYF
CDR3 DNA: TGCAGCGTTGTCCGGTCGGGGGAGACCCAGTACTTC

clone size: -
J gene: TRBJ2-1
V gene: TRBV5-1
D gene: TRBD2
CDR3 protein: CASSPGTSGRTRYNEQFF
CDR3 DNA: TGCGCCAGCAGCCCCGGGACTAGCGGGAGGACCCGATACAATGAGCAGTTCTTC

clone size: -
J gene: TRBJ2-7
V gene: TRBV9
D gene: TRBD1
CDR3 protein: CASSVEQDRGQDEQYF
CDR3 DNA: TGTGCCAGCAGCGTAGAGCAGGACAGGGGGCAAGACGAGCAGTACTTC

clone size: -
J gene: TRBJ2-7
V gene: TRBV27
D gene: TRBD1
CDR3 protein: CASSLSRTGESYEQYF
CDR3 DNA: TGTGCCAGCAGTTTATCCCGGACAGGGGAGTCCTACGAGCAGTACTTC

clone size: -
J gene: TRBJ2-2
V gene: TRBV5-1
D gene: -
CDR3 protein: CASSLGQNTGELFF
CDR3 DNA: TGCGCCAGCAGCTTGGGGCAAAACACCGGGGAGCTGTTTTTT

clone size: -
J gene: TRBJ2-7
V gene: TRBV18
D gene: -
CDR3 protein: CASSPRSEGQQYF
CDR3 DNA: TGTGCCAGCTCACCACGTAGTGAGGGACAGCAGTACTTC

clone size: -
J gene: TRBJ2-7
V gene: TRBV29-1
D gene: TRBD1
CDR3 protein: CSVAGGNSGEQYF
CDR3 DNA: TGCAGCGTTGCAGGGGGCAATTCCGGGGAGCAGTACTTC

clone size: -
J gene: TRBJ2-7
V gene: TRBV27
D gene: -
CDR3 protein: CASSLVGHLSYEQYF
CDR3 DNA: TGTGCCAGCAGTTTGGTAGGGCACCTTAGCTACGAGCAGTACTTC

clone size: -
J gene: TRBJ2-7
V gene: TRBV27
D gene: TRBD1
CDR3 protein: CASSQGQGLNEQYF
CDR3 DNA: TGTGCCAGCAGTCAGGGACAGGGTCTTAACGAGCAGTACTTC

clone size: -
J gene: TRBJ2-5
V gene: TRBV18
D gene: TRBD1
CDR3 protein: CASSPPDRAVETQYF
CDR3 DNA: TGTGCCAGCTCACCACCGGACAGGGCGGTAGAGACCCAGTACTTC

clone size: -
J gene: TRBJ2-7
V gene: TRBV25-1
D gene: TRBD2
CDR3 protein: CASSGGGLSYEQYF
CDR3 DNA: TGTGCCAGCAGTGGGGGAGGGTTATCCTACGAGCAGTACTTC

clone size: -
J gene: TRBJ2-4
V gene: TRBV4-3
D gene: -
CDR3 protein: CASSPQAALAKNIQYF
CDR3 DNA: TGCGCCAGCAGCCCTCAAGCGGCGCTAGCCAAAAACATTCAGTACTTC